Below are 5 T cell receptor beta chains sequenced from a single sample in a study of cytomegalovirus exposure and HLA in healthy donors. PCR primers comprised 60 Vbeta and 13 Jbeta primers. The assay was immunoSEQ multiplex PCR, and TCRdb's table has in-frame clones only and misses some. The sample lists 110,000 to 150,000 clones; around three quarters were seen once. Sequenced sample: PBMCs. These receptors all stem from a woman aged 55 to 70 in good health and CMV-seropositive.

The chain recombines TRBV6-5 with TRBJ1-1, with unresolved D. Per germline, CDR1 MNHEY and CDR2 SVGAGI. Trimming shortened V by 7 bases and J by 1 base, and 10 bases separated the two germline ends. The CDR3 sequence is 13 residues long. As DNA, the CDR3 is TGTGCCAGCAATCGAGCTCAGAACACTGAAGCTTTCTTT. This gives the protein CASNRAQNTEAFF.

This chain connects TRBV2 to TRBJ2-2; TRBD1 matches at 11 bases. V lost 8 bases and J lost 4; bases outside the gene matches: 3. CDR1 and CDR2 (germline): SNHLY, FYNNEI. The CDR3 is made up of 14 amino acids. The DNA for the CDR3 is TGTGCCAGCGCCGGGACAGGGGGCACCGGGGAGCTGTTTTTT. The encoded protein is CASAGTGGTGELFF.

This clone was observed a few times. This rearrangement joins TRBV7-9 to TRBJ1-2, with 12 bases aligning to TRBD1. This CDR3 comprises 16 residues. Per germline, CDR1 SEHNR and CDR2 FQNEAQ (reference sequence). Trimming took 6 bases from V and 7 from J; bases not matched to a gene: 12. The CDR3 loop reads CASSFAGGQGASGYTF. The CDR3 DNA sequence: TGTGCCAGCAGTTTTGCAGGGGGACAGGGGGCGAGTGGCTACACCTTC.

The chain carries TRBV27 and TRBJ2-5, with 8 bases aligning to TRBD1. The CDR3 contains 13 residues. In germline, CDR1 is MNHEY, CDR2 SMNVEV (reference sequence). The ends lost 10 bases at V and 6 bases at J; junction bases unmatched: 10. For the CDR3, the DNA is TGTGCCACTGCCGGACAGGGTACAAAGACCCAGTACTTC. Amino acid sequence: CATAGQGTKTQYF.

This clone appeared once. CDR3: CASSLAGLAYNEQFF. Written as DNA, the CDR3 is TGTGCCAGCTCACTGGCCGGACTAGCGTACAATGAGCAGTTCTTC. V gene TRBV18 combines with J gene TRBJ2-1; 9 nucleotides align to TRBD2. V lost 4 bases to trimming and J lost 4 bases; unmatched junction nucleotides: 5. The CDR3 contains 15 residues. Per the germline V gene, CDR1 is KGHSH and CDR2 is LQKENI.